One sample yielded the 17 T cell receptor beta chains listed below, sequenced in a study of control samples from healthy donors and cancer patients. This table comes from immunoSEQ multiplex PCR, and its TCRdb copy is limited to in-frame clones, with some not included. The table lists under 300,000 clones, around 80% of them singletons, with about an eighth in the top ten. The specimen sequenced was PBMCs. These receptors originate from a woman aged 60-75 years with lung cancer.

The rearrangement joins TRBV4-1 to TRBJ2-5; weak D call: TRBD2 (6 bases). The CDR3 totals 13 residues. Germline V gives CDR1 MGHRA, CDR2 YSYEKL. V was shortened by 0 bases and J by 13 bases, with 15 bases between the two germline ends. Written as DNA, the CDR3 is TGCGCCAGCAGCCAAGATTTTCGCGGGGTAATGTACTTC. Translated: CASSQDFRGVMYF.

The V call is TRBV15, the J call TRBJ1-1; D possibly corresponds to TRBD1 (5 bases). The germline CDR1 and CDR2 sequences are LNHNV and YYDKDF (reference sequence). The CDR3 loop spans 15 amino acids. The V end lost 2 bases, the J end lost 1 base, and 11 bases lay between the germline ends. In nucleotides, the CDR3 is TGTGCCACCAGCAGAACCCGGGACCGGAACACTGAAGCTTTCTTT. Protein product: CATSRTRDRNTEAFF.

The chain uses TRBV7-9 and TRBJ1-3; no clear D. Trimming stripped 4 bases from V and 3 bases from J, with 16 bases between. The CDR3 has 16 amino acids. CDR1 is SEHNR, CDR2 FQNEAQ, per germline (reference sequence). CDR3 amino acids: CASSSGPGRSGNTIYF. The CDR3, as DNA: TGTGCCAGCAGCTCCGGCCCGGGCAGGAGTGGAAACACCATATATTTT. Full variable domain (remainder filled in from reference TRBV7-9 and TRBJ1-3): DTGVSQNPRHKITKRGQNVTFRCDPISEHNRLYWYRQTLGQGPEFLTYFQNEAQLEKSRLLSDRFSAERPKGSFSTLEIQRTEQGDSAMYLCASSSGPGRSGNTIYFGEGSWLTVV.

V is TRBV6-5 and J is TRBJ2-1; 9 bases are a match to TRBD2. The CDR3 has 13 residues. V dropped 4 bases and J dropped 5; count of bases not matched to a gene: 0. CDR1 and CDR2 from the germline V gene are MNHEY and SVGAGI. The DNA of the CDR3 is TGTGCCAGCAGTTTAGCGGGGGACAATGAGCAGTTCTTC. It translates to CASSLAGDNEQFF.

The chain couples TRBV5-1 to TRBJ2-1, with D possibly matching TRBD2 (5 bases). This CDR3 comprises 13 residues. V was clipped by 2 bases and J by 3 bases, with 6 bases between them. Germline V gives CDR1 SGHRS, CDR2 YFSETQ. CDR3 DNA sequence: TGCGCCAGCAGCTTTCGGGGCTACAATGAGCAGTTCTTC. It translates to CASSFRGYNEQFF. The variable domain in full, with the rest retrieved from reference TRBV5-1 and TRBJ2-1, is KAGVTQTPRYLIKTRGQQVTLSCSPISGHRSVSWYQQTPGQGLQFLFEYFSETQRNKGNFPGRFSGRQFSNSRSEMNVSTLELGDSALYLCASSFRGYNEQFFGPGTRLTVL.

This clone has only one observation. This chain uses TRBV6-5 with TRBJ2-7; 9 positions agree with TRBD2. The CDR3 contains 13 residues. Germline V gene data show CDR1 as MNHEY and CDR2 as SVGAGI. The V gene end was trimmed by 4 bases and the J gene end by 3 bases; junction bases not matched to a gene: 1. Here the CDR3 reads CASSSSGNYEQYF. CDR3 in DNA: TGTGCCAGCAGTTCTAGCGGGAACTACGAGCAGTACTTC.

The rearrangement uses TRBV15 and TRBJ1-2, with a weak D call TRBD1 (5 bases). V shed 4 bases and J shed 3 bases, with 12 bases lying between them. CDR1 is LNHNV and CDR2 is YYDKDF in the germline V gene (reference sequence). The CDR3 has 14 amino acids. The CDR3 region has the DNA TGTGCCACCAGCAACGGGGGGGGTTACTATGGCTACACCTTC. Translated, it gives CATSNGGGYYGYTF. The full variable domain, its missing parts supplied by reference TRBV15 and TRBJ1-2, is DAMVIQNPRYQVTQFGKPVTLSCSQTLNHNVMYWYQQKSSQAPKLLFHYYDKDFNNEADTPDNFQSRRPNTSFCFLDIRSPGLGDTAMYLCATSNGGGYYGYTFGSGTRLTVV.

The V and J genes are TRBV3-1 (or the pseudogene TRBV3-2) and TRBJ2-2; unclear D gene. V lost 0 bases to trimming and J lost 3 bases, with 5 bases between them. CDR3 size: 14 residues. Germline V gene sequence: CDR1 LGHDT, CDR2 YNNKEL (reference sequence). CDR3 nucleotides: TGTGCCAGCAGCCAAGATCCCCACACCGGGGAGCTGTTTTTT. Encoded protein: CASSQDPHTGELFF.

This chain links TRBV7-9 with TRBJ1-4, with TRBD1 identical over 9 bases. The CDR3 is 16 residues long. The germline V gene has CDR1 SEHNR and CDR2 FQNEAQ (reference sequence). V lost 5 bases to trimming and J lost 4 bases; unmatched junction nucleotides: 8. CDR3 amino acids: CASSNRDRDFNEKLFF. The CDR3 DNA reads as TGTGCCAGCAGCAACCGGGACAGGGACTTTAATGAAAAACTGTTTTTT.

V gene TRBV2 combines with J gene TRBJ2-3; 13 bases fit TRBD2. The germline V gene has CDR1 SNHLY and CDR2 FYNNEI. V lost 5 bases and J lost 14; bases outside the gene matches: 13. This CDR3 has 15 residues. CDR3 sequence reads: CASSWVGTSGTGRYF. The CDR3 DNA sequence: TGTGCCAGCAGTTGGGTCGGGACTAGCGGGACCGGGCGGTATTTT.

The CDR3 DNA sequence: TGTGCCAGCAGCCATCGCAGACTAGCGGGCATCCAAGAGACCCAGTACTTC. It encodes CASSHRRLAGIQETQYF. This chain joins TRBV3-1 (or the pseudogene TRBV3-2) and TRBJ2-5; 10 nucleotides align to TRBD2. The CDR3 loop spans 17 amino acids. In germline, CDR1 is LGHDT, CDR2 YNNKEL (reference sequence). J was trimmed by 1 base and V by 3 bases; bases with no gene match: 8.

V usage is TRBV7-2 and J usage is TRBJ2-7; D possibly uses TRBD1 or TRBD2 (5 bases each). Germline assignment: CDR1 SGHTA and CDR2 FQGNSA. Trimming shortened V by 6 bases and J by 6 bases, and 18 bases separated the two germline ends. CDR3 length: 14 amino acids. CDR3 region: CASRFPGQELEQYF. CDR3 DNA: TGTGCCAGCAGATTCCCGGGGCAGGAACTCGAGCAGTACTTC. Based on the CDR3 plus reference TRBV7-2 and TRBJ2-7, the full variable domain is GAGVSQSPSNKVTEKGKDVELRCDPISGHTALYWYRQSLGQGLEFLIYFQGNSAPDKSGLPSDRFSAERTGGSVSTLTIQRTQQEDSAVYLCASRFPGQELEQYFGPGTRLTVT.

This clone showed up just once. The rearrangement uses TRBV3-1 (or the pseudogene TRBV3-2) and TRBJ2-7, with 12 positions matching TRBD2. The ends lost 5 bases at V and 0 bases at J; junction bases unmatched: 5. The CDR3 has 16 residues. The germline gives CDR1 LGHDT, CDR2 YNNKEL (reference sequence). CDR3 nucleotide sequence: TGTGCCAGCAGCGAAGGACTAGCGGGGCACTCCTACGAGCAGTACTTC. Protein product: CASSEGLAGHSYEQYF.

This clone was observed a handful of times. The chain has TRBV28 and TRBJ1-3; possibly TRBD1 for D (5 bases). Germline V gene data show CDR1 as MDHEN and CDR2 as SYDVKM. V was cut by 5 bases and J by 1 base, with 18 bases left in between. The CDR3 is 17 amino acids. DNA of the CDR3: TGTGCCAGCAGTCAGGGCGGGGGGAGGCTGTCTGGAAACACCATATATTTT. Amino acids: CASSQGGGRLSGNTIYF.

This clone is a singleton in its sample. The V gene is TRBV28, the J gene TRBJ2-7, with 10 bases identical to TRBD2. CDR3 size: 14 residues. Germline V lookup: CDR1 MDHEN, CDR2 SYDVKM. V dropped 4 bases and J dropped 4; count of bases not matched to a gene: 4. CDR3 sequence: CASSYPGLAYEQYF. In nucleotides, the CDR3 is TGTGCCAGCAGTTACCCGGGACTAGCGTACGAGCAGTACTTC.

This clone was detected only once. The chain is built from TRBV18 and TRBJ2-7; D gene ambiguous. The CDR3 loop spans 12 amino acids. Germline loops: CDR1 KGHSH, CDR2 LQKENI. V shed 4 bases and J shed 8 bases, with 12 bases lying between them. The CDR3 DNA reads as TGTGCCAGCTCACTTCCCACGTTGCAGCAGTACTTC. It yields the protein CASSLPTLQQYF.

The J gene is TRBJ2-5, the V gene TRBV7-9; TRBD2 agrees at 14 bases. From germline, CDR1 is SEHNR and CDR2 FQNEAQ (reference sequence). Trimming removed 11 bases from V and 2 bases from J; junction bases left unmatched: 7. This CDR3 spans 15 amino acids. The CDR3 loop is CAGGTSGGRQETQYF. CDR3 bases: TGTGCCGGAGGGACTAGCGGGGGTAGGCAAGAGACCCAGTACTTC. The whole variable domain, remainder taken from reference TRBV7-9 and TRBJ2-5, is DTGVSQNPRHKITKRGQNVTFRCDPISEHNRLYWYRQTLGQGPEFLTYFQNEAQLEKSRLLSDRFSAERPKGSFSTLEIQRTEQGDSAMYLCAGGTSGGRQETQYFGPGTRLLVL.